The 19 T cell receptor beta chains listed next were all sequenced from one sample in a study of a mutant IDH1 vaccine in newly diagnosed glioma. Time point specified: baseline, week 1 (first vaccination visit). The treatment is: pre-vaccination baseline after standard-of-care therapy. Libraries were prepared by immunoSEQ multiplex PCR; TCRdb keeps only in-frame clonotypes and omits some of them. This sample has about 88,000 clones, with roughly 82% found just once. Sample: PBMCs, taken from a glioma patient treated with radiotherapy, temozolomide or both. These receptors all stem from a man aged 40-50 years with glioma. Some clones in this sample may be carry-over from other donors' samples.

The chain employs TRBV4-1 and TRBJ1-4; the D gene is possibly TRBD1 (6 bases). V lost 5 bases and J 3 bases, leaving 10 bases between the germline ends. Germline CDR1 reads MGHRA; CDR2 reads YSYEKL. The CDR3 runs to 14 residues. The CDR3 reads CASSGGAPNEKLFF. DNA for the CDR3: TGCGCCAGCAGCGGGGGGGCTCCTAATGAAAAACTGTTTTTT.

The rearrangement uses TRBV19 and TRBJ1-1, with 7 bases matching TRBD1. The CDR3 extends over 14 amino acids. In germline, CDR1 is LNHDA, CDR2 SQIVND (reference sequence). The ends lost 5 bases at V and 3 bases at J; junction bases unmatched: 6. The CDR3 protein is CASSPTGLDTEAFF. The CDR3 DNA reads TGTGCCAGTAGTCCGACAGGGCTGGACACTGAAGCTTTCTTT. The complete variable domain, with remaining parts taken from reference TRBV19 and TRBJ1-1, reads DGGITQSPKYLFRKEGQNVTLSCEQNLNHDAMYWYRQDPGQGLRLIYYSQIVNDFQKGDIAEGYSVSREKKESFPLTVTSAQKNPTAFYLCASSPTGLDTEAFFGQGTRLTVV.

Written as DNA, the CDR3 is TGTGCCAGTAGTATGGAAACACCGAACACTGAAGCTTTCTTT. It is translated as CASSMETPNTEAFF. The genes are TRBV19 and TRBJ1-1; D is unresolved. CDR3 length: 14 amino acids. With 3 bases removed from V and 1 base from J, the gap between germline ends came to 9 bases. Germline V lookup: CDR1 LNHDA, CDR2 SQIVND (reference sequence).

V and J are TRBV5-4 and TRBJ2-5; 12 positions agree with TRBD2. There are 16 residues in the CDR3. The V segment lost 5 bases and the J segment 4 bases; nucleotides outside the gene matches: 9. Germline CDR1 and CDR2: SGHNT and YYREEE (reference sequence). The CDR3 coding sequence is TGTGCCAGCAGACAAGCTAGCGGGGGGGCCTCAGAGACCCAGTACTTC. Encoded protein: CASRQASGGASETQYF.

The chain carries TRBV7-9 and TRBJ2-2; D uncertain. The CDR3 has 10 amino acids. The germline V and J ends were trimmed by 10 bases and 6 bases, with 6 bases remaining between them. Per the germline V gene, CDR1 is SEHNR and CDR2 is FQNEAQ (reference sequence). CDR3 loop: CATDAGELFF. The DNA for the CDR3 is TGTGCCACCGATGCCGGGGAGCTGTTTTTT.

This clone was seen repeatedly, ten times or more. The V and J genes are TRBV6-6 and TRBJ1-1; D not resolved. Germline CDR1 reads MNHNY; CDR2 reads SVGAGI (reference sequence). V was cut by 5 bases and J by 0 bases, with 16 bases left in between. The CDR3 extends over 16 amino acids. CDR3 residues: CASSRQTGVLNTEAFF. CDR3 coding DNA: TGTGCCAGCAGTCGACAAACCGGGGTACTGAACACTGAAGCTTTCTTT.

The CDR3 DNA reads TGTGCCAGCTTGGGACAGGGAGGGTCCTACGAGCAGTACTTC. This sequence encodes CASLGQGGSYEQYF. This sequence joins TRBV18 and TRBJ2-7, with 9 positions matching TRBD1. Per the germline V gene, CDR1 is KGHSH and CDR2 is LQKENI. Germline trimming cut 7 bases from V and 1 base from J; bases unmatched to any gene: 5. The CDR3 consists of 14 residues.

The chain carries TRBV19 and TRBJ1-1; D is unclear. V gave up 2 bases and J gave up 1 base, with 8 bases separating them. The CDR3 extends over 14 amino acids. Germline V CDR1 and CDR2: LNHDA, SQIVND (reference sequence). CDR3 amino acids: CASSIRGTNTEAFF. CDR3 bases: TGTGCCAGTAGTATACGCGGCACGAACACTGAAGCTTTCTTT. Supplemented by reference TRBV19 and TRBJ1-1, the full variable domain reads DGGITQSPKYLFRKEGQNVTLSCEQNLNHDAMYWYRQDPGQGLRLIYYSQIVNDFQKGDIAEGYSVSREKKESFPLTVTSAQKNPTAFYLCASSIRGTNTEAFFGQGTRLTVV.

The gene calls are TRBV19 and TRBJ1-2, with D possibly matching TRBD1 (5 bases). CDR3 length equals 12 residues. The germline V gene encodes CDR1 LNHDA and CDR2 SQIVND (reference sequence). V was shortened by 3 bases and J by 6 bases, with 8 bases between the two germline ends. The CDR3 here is CASSIRGDGYTF. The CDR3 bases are TGTGCCAGTAGTATCCGGGGGGATGGCTACACCTTC.

CDR3: CAWSVLLGYTF. The CDR3 DNA is TGTGCCTGGAGTGTACTCCTGGGCTACACCTTC. The V call is TRBV30, the J call TRBJ1-2, with D unclear. Trimming took 0 bases from V and 8 from J, leaving 7 bases between them. Germline V lookup: CDR1 GTSNPN, CDR2 SVGIG (reference sequence). This CDR3 has 11 amino acids.

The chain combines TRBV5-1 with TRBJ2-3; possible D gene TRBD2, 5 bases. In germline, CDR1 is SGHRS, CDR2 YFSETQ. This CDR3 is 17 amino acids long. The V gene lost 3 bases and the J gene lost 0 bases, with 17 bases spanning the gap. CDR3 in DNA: TGCGCCAGCAGCTCGGGCCCTCTAAGCGGTAGCACAGATACGCAGTATTTT. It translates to CASSSGPLSGSTDTQYF. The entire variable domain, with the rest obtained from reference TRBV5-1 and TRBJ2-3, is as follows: KAGVTQTPRYLIKTRGQQVTLSCSPISGHRSVSWYQQTPGQGLQFLFEYFSETQRNKGNFPGRFSGRQFSNSRSEMNVSTLELGDSALYLCASSSGPLSGSTDTQYFGPGTRLTVL.

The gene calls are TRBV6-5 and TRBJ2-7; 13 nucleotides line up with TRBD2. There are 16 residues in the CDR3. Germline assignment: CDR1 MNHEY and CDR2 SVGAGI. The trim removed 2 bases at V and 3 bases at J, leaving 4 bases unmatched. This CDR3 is CASSYARTSGGYEQYF. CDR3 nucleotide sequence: TGTGCCAGCAGTTACGCCAGGACTAGCGGGGGCTACGAGCAGTACTTC.

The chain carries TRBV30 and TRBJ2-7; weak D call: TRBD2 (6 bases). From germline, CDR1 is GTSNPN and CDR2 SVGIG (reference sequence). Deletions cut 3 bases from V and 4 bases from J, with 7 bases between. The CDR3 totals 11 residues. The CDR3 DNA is TGTGCCTGGAGGGAGGGTTACGAGCAGTACTTC. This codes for CAWREGYEQYF.

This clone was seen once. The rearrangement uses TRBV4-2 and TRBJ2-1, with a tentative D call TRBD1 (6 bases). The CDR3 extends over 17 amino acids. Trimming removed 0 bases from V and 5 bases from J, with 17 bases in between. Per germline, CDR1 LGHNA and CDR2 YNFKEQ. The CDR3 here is CASSQDLGGHRNNEQFF. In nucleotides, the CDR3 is TGTGCCAGCAGCCAAGATTTAGGGGGACACCGGAACAATGAGCAGTTCTTC.

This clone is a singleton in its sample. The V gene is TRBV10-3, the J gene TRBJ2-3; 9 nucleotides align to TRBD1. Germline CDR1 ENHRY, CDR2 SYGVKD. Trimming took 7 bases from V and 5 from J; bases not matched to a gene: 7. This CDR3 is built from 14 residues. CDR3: CAIKKTGGLDTQYF. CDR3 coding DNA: TGTGCCATCAAAAAAACAGGGGGCTTAGATACGCAGTATTTT.

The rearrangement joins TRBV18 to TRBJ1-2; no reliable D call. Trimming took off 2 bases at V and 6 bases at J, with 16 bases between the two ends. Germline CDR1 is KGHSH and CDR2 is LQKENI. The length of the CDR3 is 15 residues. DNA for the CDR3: TGTGCCAGCTCACCATCTAGGGCCGCGGAAGATGGCTACACCTTC. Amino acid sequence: CASSPSRAAEDGYTF.

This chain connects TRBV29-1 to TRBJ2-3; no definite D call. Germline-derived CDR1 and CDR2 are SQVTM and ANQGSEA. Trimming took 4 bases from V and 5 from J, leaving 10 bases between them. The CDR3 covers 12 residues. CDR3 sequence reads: CSVAGSGDTQYF. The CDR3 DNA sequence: TGCAGCGTTGCGGGTTCGGGAGATACGCAGTATTTT.

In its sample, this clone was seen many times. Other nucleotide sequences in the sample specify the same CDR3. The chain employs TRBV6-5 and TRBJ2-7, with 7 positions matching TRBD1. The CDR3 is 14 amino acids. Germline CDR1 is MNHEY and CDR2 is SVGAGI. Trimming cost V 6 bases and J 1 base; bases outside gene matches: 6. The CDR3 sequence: CASSRQGPSYEQYF. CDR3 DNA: TGTGCCAGCAGCCGACAGGGACCTTCCTACGAGCAGTACTTC.

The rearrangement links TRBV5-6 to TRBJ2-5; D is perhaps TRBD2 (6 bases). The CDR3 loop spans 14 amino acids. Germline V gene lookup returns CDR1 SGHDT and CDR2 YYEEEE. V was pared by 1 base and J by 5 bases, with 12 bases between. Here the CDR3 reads CASSLRAGIETQYF. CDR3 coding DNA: TGTGCCAGCAGCTTGAGGGCGGGAATCGAGACCCAGTACTTC.